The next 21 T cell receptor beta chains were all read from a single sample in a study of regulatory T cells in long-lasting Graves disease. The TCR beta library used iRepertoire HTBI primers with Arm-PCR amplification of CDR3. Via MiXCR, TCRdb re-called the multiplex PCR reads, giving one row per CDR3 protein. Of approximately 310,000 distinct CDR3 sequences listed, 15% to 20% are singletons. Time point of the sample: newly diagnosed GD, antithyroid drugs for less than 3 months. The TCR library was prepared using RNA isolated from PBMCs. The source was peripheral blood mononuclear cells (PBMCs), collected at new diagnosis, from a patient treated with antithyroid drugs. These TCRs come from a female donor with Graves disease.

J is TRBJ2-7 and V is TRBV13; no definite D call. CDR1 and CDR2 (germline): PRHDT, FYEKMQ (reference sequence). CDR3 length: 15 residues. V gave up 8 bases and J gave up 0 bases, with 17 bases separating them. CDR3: CASRALTATSYEQYF. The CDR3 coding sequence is TGTGCCAGCCGAGCCTTAACAGCCACCTCCTACGAGCAGTACTTC.

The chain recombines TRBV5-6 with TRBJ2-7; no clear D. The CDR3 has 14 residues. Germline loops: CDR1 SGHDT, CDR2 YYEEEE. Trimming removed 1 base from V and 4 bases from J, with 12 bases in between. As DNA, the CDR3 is TGTGCCAGCAGCTTGTTGTCCCTTCCTTACGAGCAGTACTTC. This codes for CASSLLSLPYEQYF.

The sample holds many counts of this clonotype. The CDR3 is CSVETTPGQGGRANVLTF. The CDR3 DNA reads as TGCAGCGTTGAAACTACTCCGGGACAGGGGGGAAGGGCCAACGTCCTGACTTTC. The rearrangement links TRBV29-1 to TRBJ2-6, with 11 positions matching TRBD1. Germline values: CDR1 SQVTM, CDR2 ANQGSEA. Trimming took 2 bases from V and 5 from J; bases not matched to a gene: 11. CDR3 size: 18 residues.

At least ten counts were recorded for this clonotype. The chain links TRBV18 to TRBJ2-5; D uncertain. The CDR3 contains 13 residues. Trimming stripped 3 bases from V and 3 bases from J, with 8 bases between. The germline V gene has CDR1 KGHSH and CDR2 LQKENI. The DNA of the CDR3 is TGTGCCAGCTCACCCACCTTCAAAGAGACCCAGTACTTC. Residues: CASSPTFKETQYF.

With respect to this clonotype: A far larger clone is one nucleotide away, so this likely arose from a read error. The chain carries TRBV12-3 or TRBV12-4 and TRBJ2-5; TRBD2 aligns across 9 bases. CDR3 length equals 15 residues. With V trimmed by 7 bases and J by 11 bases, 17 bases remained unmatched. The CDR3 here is CASNGGGRDTNEQYF. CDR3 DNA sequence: TGTGCCAGCAACGGAGGCGGGAGGGATACGAATGAGCAGTACTTC.

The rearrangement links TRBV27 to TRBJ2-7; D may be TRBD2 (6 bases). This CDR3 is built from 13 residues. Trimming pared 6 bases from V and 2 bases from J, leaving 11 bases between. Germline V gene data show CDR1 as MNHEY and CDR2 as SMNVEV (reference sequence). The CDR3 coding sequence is TGTGCCAGCAGGGTTGCGGGGCCCTACGAGCAGTACTTC. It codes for CASRVAGPYEQYF.

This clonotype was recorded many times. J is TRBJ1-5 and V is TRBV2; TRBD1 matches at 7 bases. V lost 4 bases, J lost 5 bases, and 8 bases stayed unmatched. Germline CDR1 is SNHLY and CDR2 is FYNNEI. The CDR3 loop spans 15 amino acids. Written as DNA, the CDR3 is TGTGCCAGCAGTGCGGGGGACAGACTCTATCAGCCCCAGCATTTT. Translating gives CASSAGDRLYQPQHF.

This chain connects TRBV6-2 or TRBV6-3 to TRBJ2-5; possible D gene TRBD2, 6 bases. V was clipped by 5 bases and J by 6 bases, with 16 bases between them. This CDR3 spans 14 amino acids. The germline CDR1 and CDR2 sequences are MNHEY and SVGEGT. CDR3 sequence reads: CASSERGTKKTQYF. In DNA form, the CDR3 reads TGTGCCAGCAGTGAACGGGGGACCAAGAAGACCCAGTACTTC.

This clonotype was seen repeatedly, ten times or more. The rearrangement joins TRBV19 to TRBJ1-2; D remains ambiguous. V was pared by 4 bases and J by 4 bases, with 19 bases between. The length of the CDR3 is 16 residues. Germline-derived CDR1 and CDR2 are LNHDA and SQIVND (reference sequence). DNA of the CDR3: TGTGCCAGTAGTAATCTACTGTGGCGGGAGAGCTATGGCTACACCTTC. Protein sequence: CASSNLLWRESYGYTF.

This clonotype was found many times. The CDR3 nucleotides read TGTGCCAGCAGCTTATGGTCAGGGAACGAGCAGTACTTC. It is translated as CASSLWSGNEQYF. The chain recombines TRBV7-2 with TRBJ2-7; TRBD1 is a possible D gene (5 bases). The V gene's germline CDR1 is SGHTA and CDR2 FQGNSA. Trimming cost V 2 bases and J 5 bases, with 10 bases left between them. There are 13 residues in the CDR3. The full variable domain, with the rest looked up from reference TRBV7-2 and TRBJ2-7, is GAGVSQSPSNKVTEKGKDVELRCDPISGHTALYWYRQSLGQGLEFLIYFQGNSAPDKSGLPSDRFSAERTGGSVSTLTIQRTQQEDSAVYLCASSLWSGNEQYFGPGTRLTVT.

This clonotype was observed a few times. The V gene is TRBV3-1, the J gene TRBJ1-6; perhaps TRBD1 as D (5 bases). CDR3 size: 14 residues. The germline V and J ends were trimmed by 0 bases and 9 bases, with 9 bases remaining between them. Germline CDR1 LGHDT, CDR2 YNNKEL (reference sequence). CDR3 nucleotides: TGTGCCAGCAGCCAAGACAGGGAAGTTTCACCCCTCCACTTT. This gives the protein CASSQDREVSPLHF.

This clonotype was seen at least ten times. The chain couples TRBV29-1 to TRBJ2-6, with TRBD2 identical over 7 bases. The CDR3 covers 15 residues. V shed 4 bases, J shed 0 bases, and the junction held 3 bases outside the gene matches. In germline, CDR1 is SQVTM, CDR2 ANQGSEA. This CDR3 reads CSVGGGSSGANVLTF. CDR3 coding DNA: TGCAGCGTTGGGGGGGGAAGCTCTGGGGCCAACGTCCTGACTTTC.

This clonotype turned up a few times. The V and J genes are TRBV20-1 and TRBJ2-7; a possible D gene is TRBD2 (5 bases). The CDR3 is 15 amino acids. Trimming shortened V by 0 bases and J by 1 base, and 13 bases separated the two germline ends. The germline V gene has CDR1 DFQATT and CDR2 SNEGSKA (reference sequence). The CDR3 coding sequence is TGCAGTGCTAGAGATCGGGGTACACCATCCTACGAGCAGTACTTC. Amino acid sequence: CSARDRGTPSYEQYF.

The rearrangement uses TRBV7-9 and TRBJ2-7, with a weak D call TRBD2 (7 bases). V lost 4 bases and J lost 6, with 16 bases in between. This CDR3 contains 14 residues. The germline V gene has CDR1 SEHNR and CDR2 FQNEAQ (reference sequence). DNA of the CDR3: TGTGCCAGCAGCTCCGACGGGGGGCGCGCCGAGCAGTACTTC. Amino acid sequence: CASSSDGGRAEQYF.

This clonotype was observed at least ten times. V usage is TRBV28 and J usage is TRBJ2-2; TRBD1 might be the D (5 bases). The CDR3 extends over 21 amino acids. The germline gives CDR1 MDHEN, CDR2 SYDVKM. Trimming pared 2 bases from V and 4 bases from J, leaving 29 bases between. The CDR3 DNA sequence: TGTGCCAGCAGTTTAGTTTTGACGTTCAGGGCTGGAGAAGGGGCCACCGGGGAGCTGTTTTTT. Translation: CASSLVLTFRAGEGATGELFF.

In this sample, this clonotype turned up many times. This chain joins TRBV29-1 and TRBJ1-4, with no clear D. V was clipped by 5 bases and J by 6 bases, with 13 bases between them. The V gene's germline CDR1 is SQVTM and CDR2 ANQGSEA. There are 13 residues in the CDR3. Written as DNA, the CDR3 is TGCAGCGTTAGGACTGACGTAGATGAAAAACTGTTTTTT. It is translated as CSVRTDVDEKLFF.

The CDR3 spells CATSSSKETQYF. The CDR3 nucleotides are TGTGCCACCAGTAGTTCCAAAGAGACCCAGTACTTC. This chain uses TRBV24-1 with TRBJ2-5; D is undetermined. The CDR3 extends over 12 amino acids. Trimming stripped 6 bases from V and 3 bases from J, with 7 bases between. Germline V CDR1 and CDR2: KGHDR, SFDVKD.

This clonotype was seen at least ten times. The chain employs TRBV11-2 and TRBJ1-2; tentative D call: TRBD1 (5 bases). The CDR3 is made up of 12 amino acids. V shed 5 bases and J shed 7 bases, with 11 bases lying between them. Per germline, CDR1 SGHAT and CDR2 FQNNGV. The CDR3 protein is CASSGREGGYTF. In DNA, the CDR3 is TGTGCCAGCAGCGGCAGGGAGGGTGGCTACACCTTC.

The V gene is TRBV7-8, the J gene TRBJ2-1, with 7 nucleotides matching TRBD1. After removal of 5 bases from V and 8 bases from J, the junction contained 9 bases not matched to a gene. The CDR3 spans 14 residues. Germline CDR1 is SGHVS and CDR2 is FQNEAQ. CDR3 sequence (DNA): TGTGCCAGCAGCCTGAGAACAGGGGCCCATGAGCAGTTCTTC. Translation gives CASSLRTGAHEQFF. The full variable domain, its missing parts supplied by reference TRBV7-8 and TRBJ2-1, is GAGVSQSPRYKVAKRGQDVALRCDPISGHVSLFWYQQALGQGPEFLTYFQNEAQLDKSGLPSDRFFAERPEGSVSTLKIQRTQQEDSAVYLCASSLRTGAHEQFFGPGTRLTVL.

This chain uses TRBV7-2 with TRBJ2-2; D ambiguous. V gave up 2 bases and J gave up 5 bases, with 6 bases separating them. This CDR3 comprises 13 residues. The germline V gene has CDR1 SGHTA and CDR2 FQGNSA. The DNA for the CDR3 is TGTGCCAGCAGCTTAATGTTTACCGGGGAGCTGTTTTTT. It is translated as CASSLMFTGELFF. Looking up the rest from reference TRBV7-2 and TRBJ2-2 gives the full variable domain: GAGVSQSPSNKVTEKGKDVELRCDPISGHTALYWYRQSLGQGLEFLIYFQGNSAPDKSGLPSDRFSAERTGGSVSTLTIQRTQQEDSAVYLCASSLMFTGELFFGEGSRLTVL.

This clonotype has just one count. As DNA, the CDR3 is TGTGCCAGCAGTAAGACAGGGGGCTGGGGAGAGACCCAGTACTTC. Its translation is CASSKTGGWGETQYF. V is TRBV6-2 or TRBV6-3 and J is TRBJ2-5, with 10 bases fitting TRBD1. Trimming took 5 bases from V and 4 from J; bases not matched to a gene: 7. From germline, CDR1 is MNHEY and CDR2 SVGEGT. The CDR3 loop spans 15 amino acids.